This section outlines one T cell receptor beta chain sequence together with its context. The antigen is undetermined. This CDR3 spans 12 amino acids. Germline assignment: CDR1 DFQATT and CDR2 SNEGSKA (reference sequence). V lost 3 bases, J lost 8 bases, and 11 bases lay in between. Libraries of TCR beta came from quantitative 5'-RACE with molecular barcodes. TCRdb used MiXCR to reprocess the 5' RACE reads, holding one entry per CDR3 protein. The table records a few hundred thousand distinct CDR3 sequences, around 11% of them present only once. This specimen comes from a study of CD8 T cells in ankylosing spondylitis. General observations from the study: Existing reports had already noted some motif variants in reactive arthritis synovial fluid and blood. Disease-associated clones were reportedly significantly overrepresented in matched ankylosing spondylitis synovial fluid.

The specimen sequenced was blood, either unsorted or a sorted T cell fraction (not recorded which). The sequence was collected from a male donor with ankylosing spondylitis or in good health (not recorded which). The V and J genes are TRBV20-1 and TRBJ2-1, with no clear D. In DNA, the CDR3 is TGCAGTGCTAGTAGGGTTGAGGATGAGCAGTTCTTC. It is translated as CSASRVEDEQFF.